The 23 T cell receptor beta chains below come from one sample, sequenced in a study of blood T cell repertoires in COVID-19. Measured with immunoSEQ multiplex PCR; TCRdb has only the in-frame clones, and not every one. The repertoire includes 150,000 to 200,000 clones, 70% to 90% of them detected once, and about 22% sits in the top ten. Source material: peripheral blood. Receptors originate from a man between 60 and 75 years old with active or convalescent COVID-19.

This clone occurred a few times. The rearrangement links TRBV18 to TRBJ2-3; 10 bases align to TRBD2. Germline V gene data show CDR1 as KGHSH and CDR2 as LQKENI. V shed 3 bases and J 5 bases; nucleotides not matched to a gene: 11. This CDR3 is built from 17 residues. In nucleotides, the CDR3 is TGTGCCAGCTCACCCACTGGAGGTAGCGGGGGGCGAGATACGCAGTATTTT. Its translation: CASSPTGGSGGRDTQYF.

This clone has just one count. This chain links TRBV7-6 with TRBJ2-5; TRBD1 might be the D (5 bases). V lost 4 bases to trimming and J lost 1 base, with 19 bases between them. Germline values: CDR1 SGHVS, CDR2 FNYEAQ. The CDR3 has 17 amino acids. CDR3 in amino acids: CASSSRQGLSTQETQYF. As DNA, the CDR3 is TGTGCCAGCAGCTCCAGGCAGGGCCTGTCCACCCAAGAGACCCAGTACTTC.

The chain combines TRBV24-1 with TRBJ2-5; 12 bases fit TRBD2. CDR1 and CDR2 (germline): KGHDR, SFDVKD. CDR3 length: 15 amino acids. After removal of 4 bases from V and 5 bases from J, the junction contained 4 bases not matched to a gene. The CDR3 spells CATSDPGLAGETQYF. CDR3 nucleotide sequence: TGTGCCACCAGTGACCCCGGACTAGCGGGGGAGACCCAGTACTTC.

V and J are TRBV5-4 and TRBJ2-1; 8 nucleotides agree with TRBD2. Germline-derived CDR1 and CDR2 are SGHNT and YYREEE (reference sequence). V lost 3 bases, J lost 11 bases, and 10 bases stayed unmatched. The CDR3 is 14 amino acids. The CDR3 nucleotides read TGTGCCAGCAGCTCGGGAGGGGCGCAGGGAAAGCAGTTCTTC. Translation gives CASSSGGAQGKQFF.

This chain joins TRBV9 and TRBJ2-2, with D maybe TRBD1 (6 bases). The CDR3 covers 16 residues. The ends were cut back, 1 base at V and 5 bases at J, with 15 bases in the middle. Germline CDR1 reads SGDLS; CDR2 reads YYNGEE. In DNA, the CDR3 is TGTGCCAGCAGCGTAACAGGGTGGGGCGATACCGGGGAGCTGTTTTTT. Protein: CASSVTGWGDTGELFF.

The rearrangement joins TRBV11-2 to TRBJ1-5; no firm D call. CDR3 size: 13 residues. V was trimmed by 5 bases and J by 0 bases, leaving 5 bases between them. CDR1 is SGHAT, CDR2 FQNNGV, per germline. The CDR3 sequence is CASSASSNQPQHF. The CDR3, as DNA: TGTGCCAGCAGCGCGAGTAGCAATCAGCCCCAGCATTTT.

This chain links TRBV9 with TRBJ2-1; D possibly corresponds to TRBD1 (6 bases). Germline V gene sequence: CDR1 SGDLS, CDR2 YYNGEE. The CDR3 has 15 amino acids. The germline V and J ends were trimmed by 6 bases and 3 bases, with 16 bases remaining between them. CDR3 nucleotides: TGTGCCAGCAACGATCAGGGGCTGTTCTACAATGAGCAGTTCTTC. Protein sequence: CASNDQGLFYNEQFF.

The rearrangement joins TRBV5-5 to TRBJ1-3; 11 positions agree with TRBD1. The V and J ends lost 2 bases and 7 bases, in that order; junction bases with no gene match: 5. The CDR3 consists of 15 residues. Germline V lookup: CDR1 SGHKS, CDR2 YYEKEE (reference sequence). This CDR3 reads CASSFRDRGLNTIYF. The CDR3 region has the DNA TGTGCCAGCAGCTTCCGGGACAGGGGGTTGAACACCATATATTTT. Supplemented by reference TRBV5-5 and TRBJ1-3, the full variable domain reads DAGVTQSPTHLIKTRGQQVTLRCSPISGHKSVSWYQQVLGQGPQFIFQYYEKEERGRGNFPDRFSARQFPNYSSELNVNALLLGDSALYLCASSFRDRGLNTIYFGEGSWLTVV.

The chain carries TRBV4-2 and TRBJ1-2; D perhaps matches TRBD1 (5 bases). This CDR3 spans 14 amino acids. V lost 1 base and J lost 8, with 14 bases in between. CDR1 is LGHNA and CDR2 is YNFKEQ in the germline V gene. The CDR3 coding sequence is TGTGCCAGCAGCCAAGCCTGGGGGGGGGAAGGCTACACCTTC. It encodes CASSQAWGGEGYTF.

The CDR3 DNA is TGTGCCAGCAGCCCGGACAGGGGCGATATGGGCTACACCTTC. It specifies CASSPDRGDMGYTF. V is TRBV2 and J is TRBJ1-2; 9 positions agree with TRBD1. This CDR3 contains 14 residues. Germline-derived CDR1 and CDR2 are SNHLY and FYNNEI. J was trimmed by 8 bases and V by 6 bases; bases with no gene match: 10. Full variable domain (missing parts from reference TRBV2 and TRBJ1-2): EPEVTQTPSHQVTQMGQEVILRCVPISNHLYFYWYRQILGQKVEFLVSFYNNEISEKSEIFDDQFSVERPDGSNFTLKIRSTKLEDSAMYFCASSPDRGDMGYTFGSGTRLTVV.

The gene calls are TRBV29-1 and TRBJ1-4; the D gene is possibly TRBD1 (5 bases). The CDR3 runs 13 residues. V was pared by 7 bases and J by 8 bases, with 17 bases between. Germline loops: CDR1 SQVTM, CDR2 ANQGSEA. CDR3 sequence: CSGGQTTGEKLFF. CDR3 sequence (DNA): TGCAGCGGTGGACAAACGACTGGAGAAAAACTGTTTTTT.

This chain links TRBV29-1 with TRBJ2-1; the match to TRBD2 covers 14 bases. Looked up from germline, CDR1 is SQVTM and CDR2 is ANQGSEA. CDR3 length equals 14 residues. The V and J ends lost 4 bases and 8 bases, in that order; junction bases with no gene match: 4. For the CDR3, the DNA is TGCAGCGTTGCGACTAGCGGGGGGGCCTATGAGCAGTTCTTC. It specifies CSVATSGGAYEQFF.

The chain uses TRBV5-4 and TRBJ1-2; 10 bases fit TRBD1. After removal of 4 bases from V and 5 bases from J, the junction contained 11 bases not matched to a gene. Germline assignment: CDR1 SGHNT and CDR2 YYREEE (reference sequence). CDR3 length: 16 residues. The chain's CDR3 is CASSHIIRDRGYGYTF. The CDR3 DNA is TGTGCCAGCAGCCATATCATCCGGGACAGGGGATATGGCTACACCTTC.

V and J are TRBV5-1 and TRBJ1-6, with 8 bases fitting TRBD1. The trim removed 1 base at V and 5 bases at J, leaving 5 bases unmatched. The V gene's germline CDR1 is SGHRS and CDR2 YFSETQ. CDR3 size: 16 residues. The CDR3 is CASSLYMGQDNSPLHF. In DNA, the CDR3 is TGCGCCAGCAGCTTGTACATGGGACAGGATAATTCACCCCTCCACTTT.

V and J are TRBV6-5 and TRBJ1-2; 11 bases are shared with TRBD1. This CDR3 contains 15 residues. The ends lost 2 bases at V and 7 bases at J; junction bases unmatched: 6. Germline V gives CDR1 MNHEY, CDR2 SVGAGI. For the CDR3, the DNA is TGTGCCAGCAGTTACCTGGACAGGGGGCAGAGTGGCTACACCTTC. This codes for CASSYLDRGQSGYTF.

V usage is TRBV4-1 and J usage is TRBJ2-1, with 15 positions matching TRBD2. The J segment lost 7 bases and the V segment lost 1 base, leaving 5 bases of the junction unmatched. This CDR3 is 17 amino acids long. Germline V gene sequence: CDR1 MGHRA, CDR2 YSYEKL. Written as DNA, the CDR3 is TGCGCCAGCAGCCAAGTAGGACTAGCGGGGGGGCCGAATGAGCAGTTCTTC. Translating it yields CASSQVGLAGGPNEQFF.

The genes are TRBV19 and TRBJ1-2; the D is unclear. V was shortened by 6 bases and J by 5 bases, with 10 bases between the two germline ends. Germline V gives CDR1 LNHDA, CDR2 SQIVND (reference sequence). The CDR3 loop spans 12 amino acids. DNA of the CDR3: TGTGCCAGTAGCGGTTCCTTTTATGGCTACACCTTC. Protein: CASSGSFYGYTF.

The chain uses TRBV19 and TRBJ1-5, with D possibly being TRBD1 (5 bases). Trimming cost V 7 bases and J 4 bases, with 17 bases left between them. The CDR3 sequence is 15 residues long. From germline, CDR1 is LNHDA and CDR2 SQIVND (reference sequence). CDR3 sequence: CASTAWGESNQPQHF. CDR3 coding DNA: TGTGCCAGTACCGCCTGGGGGGAATCTAATCAGCCCCAGCATTTT. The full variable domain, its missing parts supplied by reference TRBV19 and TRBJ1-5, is DGGITQSPKYLFRKEGQNVTLSCEQNLNHDAMYWYRQDPGQGLRLIYYSQIVNDFQKGDIAEGYSVSREKKESFPLTVTSAQKNPTAFYLCASTAWGESNQPQHFGDGTRLSIL.

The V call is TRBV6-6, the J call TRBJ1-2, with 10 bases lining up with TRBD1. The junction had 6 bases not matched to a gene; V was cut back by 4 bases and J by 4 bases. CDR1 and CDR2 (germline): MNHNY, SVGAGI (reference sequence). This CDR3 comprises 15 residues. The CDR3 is CASSSLGQGGYGYTF. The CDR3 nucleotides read TGTGCCAGCAGTTCCTTAGGACAGGGGGGCTATGGCTACACCTTC.

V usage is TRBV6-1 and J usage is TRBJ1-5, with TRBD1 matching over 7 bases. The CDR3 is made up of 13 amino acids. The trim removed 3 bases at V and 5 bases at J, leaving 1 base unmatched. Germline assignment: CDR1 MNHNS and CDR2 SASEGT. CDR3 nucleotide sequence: TGTGCCAGCAGTGACAGGGGGGATCAGCCCCAGCATTTT. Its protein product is CASSDRGDQPQHF.

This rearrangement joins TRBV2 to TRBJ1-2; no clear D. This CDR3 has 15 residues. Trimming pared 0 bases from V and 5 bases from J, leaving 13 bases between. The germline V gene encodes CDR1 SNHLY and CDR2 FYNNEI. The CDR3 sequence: CASSEAMQLVYGYTF. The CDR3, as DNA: TGTGCCAGCAGTGAAGCGATGCAGTTGGTTTATGGCTACACCTTC.

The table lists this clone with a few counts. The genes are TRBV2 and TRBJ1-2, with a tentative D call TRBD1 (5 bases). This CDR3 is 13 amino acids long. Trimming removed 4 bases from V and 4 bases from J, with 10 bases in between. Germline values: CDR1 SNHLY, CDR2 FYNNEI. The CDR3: CASSAGVSYGYTF. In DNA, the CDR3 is TGTGCCAGCAGTGCGGGGGTATCCTATGGCTACACCTTC.

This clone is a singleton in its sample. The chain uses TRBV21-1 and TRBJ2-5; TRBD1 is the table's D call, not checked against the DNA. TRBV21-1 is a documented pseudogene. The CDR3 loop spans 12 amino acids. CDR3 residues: CASHRVRETQYF. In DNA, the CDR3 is TGTGCCAGCCACAGGGTAAGAGAGACCCAGTACTTC.